The 30 T cell receptor beta chains reported below all come from one sample, sequenced in a study of CD8+ T cells in alopecia areata. Reverse transcribed after extraction, RNA yielded cDNA as the sequencing template. Clones were read by immunoSEQ multiplex PCR, and TCRdb kept only the in-frame ones, dropping some. The sample holds more than 150,000 clones, about half seen once. Treatment noted: oral pan-JAK inhibitor, 5-10 mg twice daily. The sample consisted of CD8+ T cells sorted from blood, taken around week 54, from a patient treated with tofacitinib. The source is a human donor with alopecia areata.

The chain links TRBV27 to TRBJ1-1; 9 bases are shared with TRBD1. The germline CDR1 and CDR2 sequences are MNHEY and SMNVEV (reference sequence). After removal of 5 bases from V and 1 base from J, the junction contained 2 bases not matched to a gene. CDR3 length: 14 residues. The CDR3 reads CASSPGQGNTEAFF. The CDR3 coding sequence is TGTGCCAGCAGTCCGGGACAGGGGAACACTGAAGCTTTCTTT.

V and J are TRBV6-5 and TRBJ1-5; the D gene is possibly TRBD1 (5 bases). V was shortened by 3 bases and J by 5 bases, with 11 bases between the two germline ends. This CDR3 has 14 residues. Germline loops: CDR1 MNHEY, CDR2 SVGAGI. The DNA for the CDR3 is TGTGCCAGCAGTTATCTTGAGGGGTATCAGCCCCAGCATTTT. This codes for CASSYLEGYQPQHF.

The chain carries TRBV5-6 and TRBJ1-5; D is unresolved. CDR3 length equals 15 residues. Trimming left V 4 bases short and J 3 bases short, with 14 bases between. The germline CDR1 and CDR2 sequences are SGHDT and YYEEEE. The CDR3 DNA reads TGTGCCAGCAGCCCAAGGGCAGGACCCAATCAGCCCCAGCATTTT. The encoded protein is CASSPRAGPNQPQHF.

The V call is TRBV27, the J call TRBJ2-5, with D possibly being TRBD1 (6 bases). The CDR3 is 13 residues long. Deletions cut 6 bases from V and 5 bases from J, with 13 bases between. The germline V gene encodes CDR1 MNHEY and CDR2 SMNVEV (reference sequence). In nucleotides, the CDR3 is TGTGCCAGCAGGCCAGGGGATGGGGAGACCCAGTACTTC. This gives the protein CASRPGDGETQYF.

This clone was counted only a few times. The J gene is TRBJ1-6, the V gene TRBV27; maybe TRBD1 (5 bases). This CDR3 has 15 residues. Looked up from germline, CDR1 is MNHEY and CDR2 is SMNVEV (reference sequence). V gave up 6 bases and J gave up 7 bases, with 16 bases separating them. In nucleotides, the CDR3 is TGTGCCAGCAGAAACCTTCAGGGAGACAATTCACCCCTCCACTTT. This translates into CASRNLQGDNSPLHF.

Only one count was recorded for this clone. The chain combines TRBV5-6 with TRBJ2-7; 8 bases match TRBD1. Germline CDR1 and CDR2: SGHDT and YYEEEE. The CDR3 extends over 16 amino acids. After removal of 0 bases from V and 2 bases from J, the junction contained 7 bases not matched to a gene. CDR3 coding DNA: TGTGCCAGCAGCTTGGAGACAGGGGATATGGCCTACGAGCAGTACTTC. The encoded protein is CASSLETGDMAYEQYF.

A single count supports this clone. The CDR3 loop reads CASRLGQGEKLFF. The CDR3 DNA follows: TGCGCCAGCAGACTCGGACAGGGTGAAAAACTGTTTTTT. The rearrangement uses TRBV5-1 and TRBJ1-4, with 8 bases identical to TRBD1. The J segment lost 7 bases and the V segment lost 5 bases, leaving 4 bases of the junction unmatched. This CDR3 region has 13 residues. From germline, CDR1 is SGHRS and CDR2 YFSETQ.

The chain uses TRBV27 and TRBJ1-4; 7 bases fit TRBD1. V lost 6 bases to trimming and J lost 7 bases; unmatched junction nucleotides: 8. Germline V gene lookup returns CDR1 MNHEY and CDR2 SMNVEV (reference sequence). The CDR3 covers 14 residues. The CDR3, as DNA: TGTGCCAGCAGAACGACAGGGTCGGGTGAAAAACTGTTTTTT. Residues: CASRTTGSGEKLFF. Full variable domain (missing parts from reference TRBV27 and TRBJ1-4): EAQVTQNPRYLITVTGKKLTVTCSQNMNHEYMSWYRQDPGLGLRQIYYSMNVEVTDKGDVPEGYKVSRKEKRNFPLILESPSPNQTSLYFCASRTTGSGEKLFFGSGTQLSVL.

This sequence joins TRBV9 and TRBJ2-4; D tentatively reads TRBD1 or TRBD2 (5 bases each). This CDR3 has 13 residues. Germline V CDR1 and CDR2: SGDLS, YYNGEE. V was pared by 3 bases and J by 12 bases, with 16 bases between. The CDR3 sequence: CASSEGRGDGQYF. The CDR3 nucleotides are TGTGCCAGCAGCGAGGGTAGGGGAGATGGTCAGTACTTC.

V and J are TRBV10-3 and TRBJ2-7, with 8 bases lining up with TRBD1. With 4 bases clipped from V and 4 bases from J, the junction kept 0 bases outside the gene matches. This CDR3 is built from 12 residues. Germline CDR1 and CDR2: ENHRY and SYGVKD. The CDR3: CAISGTGYEQYF. The CDR3, as DNA: TGTGCCATCAGTGGGACAGGGTACGAGCAGTACTTC.

This sequence joins TRBV5-4 and TRBJ1-6; TRBD1 agrees at 7 bases. This CDR3 region has 14 residues. Trimming at V came to 0 bases and at J to 8 bases, leaving 2 bases not matched to a gene. CDR1 and CDR2 from the germline V gene are SGHNT and YYREEE (reference sequence). The CDR3 region has the DNA TGTGCCAGCAGCTTGGCCCAGGGGGATTCACCCCTCCACTTT. Encoded protein: CASSLAQGDSPLHF.

The chain employs TRBV7-6 and TRBJ1-4; D perhaps matches TRBD1 (6 bases). The CDR3 spans 14 residues. In germline, CDR1 is SGHVS, CDR2 FNYEAQ. Trimming stripped 0 bases from V and 12 bases from J, with 14 bases between. The chain's CDR3 is CASSLAPRNRELFF. DNA for the CDR3: TGTGCCAGCAGCTTAGCGCCCAGGAACAGGGAACTGTTTTTT.

The chain uses TRBV29-1 and TRBJ2-5; TRBD2 is a possible D gene (6 bases). The CDR3 consists of 15 residues. In germline, CDR1 is SQVTM, CDR2 ANQGSEA. V lost 1 base and J 4 bases, leaving 16 bases between the germline ends. The CDR3 sequence is CSVEVVAAAGETQYF. As DNA, the CDR3 is TGCAGCGTTGAAGTGGTAGCGGCAGCCGGAGAGACCCAGTACTTC.

The chain has TRBV5-6 and TRBJ1-5; D not certain. The germline V gene encodes CDR1 SGHDT and CDR2 YYEEEE. Trimming cost V 2 bases and J 2 bases, with 2 bases left between them. CDR3 length equals 12 residues. CDR3 sequence: CASSFGNQPQHF. CDR3 DNA sequence: TGTGCCAGCAGCTTCGGCAATCAGCCCCAGCATTTT.

This clone has only one observation. The chain links TRBV5-1 to TRBJ1-4, with no clear D. V lost 2 bases and J lost 2, with 10 bases in between. The CDR3 extends over 15 amino acids. Germline values: CDR1 SGHRS, CDR2 YFSETQ. CDR3 sequence (DNA): TGCGCCAGCAGCTTCCAAGGGTCCACTAATGAAAAACTGTTTTTT. Translating it yields CASSFQGSTNEKLFF.

This clone showed up just a few times. This chain links TRBV7-6 with TRBJ2-7, with D possibly matching TRBD2 (7 bases). V was clipped by 2 bases and J by 6 bases, with 14 bases between them. The CDR3 is made up of 14 amino acids. Germline V gene sequence: CDR1 SGHVS, CDR2 FNYEAQ. For the CDR3, the DNA is TGTGCCAGCAGCTTACTCCTGAGGGGGGGCGAGCAGTACTTC. This codes for CASSLLLRGGEQYF.

The chain recombines TRBV11-2 with TRBJ2-1; TRBD1 matches 9 bases. CDR1 SGHAT and CDR2 FQNNGV come from the germline V gene. Trimming at V came to 5 bases and at J to 0 bases, leaving 2 bases not matched to a gene. This CDR3 has 15 residues. CDR3 region: CASSQTGGSYNEQFF. The CDR3 nucleotides read TGTGCCAGCAGCCAGACAGGGGGCTCCTACAATGAGCAGTTCTTC.

The count of this clone is one. The rearrangement uses TRBV30 and TRBJ1-1, with D maybe TRBD1 (5 bases). V lost 4 bases and J 1 base, leaving 13 bases between the germline ends. CDR3 length: 14 amino acids. Germline V gene lookup returns CDR1 GTSNPN and CDR2 SVGIG (reference sequence). CDR3 nucleotides: TGTGCCTGGAATCAGGGAGGTGGGAACACTGAAGCTTTCTTT. Its translation: CAWNQGGGNTEAFF.

This clone has only a few counts. The chain links TRBV9 to TRBJ2-3, with 9 bases fitting TRBD2. With 4 bases clipped from V and 4 bases from J, the junction kept 13 bases outside the gene matches. Germline V gene lookup returns CDR1 SGDLS and CDR2 YYNGEE. This CDR3 comprises 17 residues. The CDR3 sequence is CASSPSAGTSNSDTQYF. CDR3 in DNA: TGTGCCAGCAGCCCCTCCGCCGGGACTAGCAACTCAGATACGCAGTATTTT.

This chain joins TRBV11-2 and TRBJ2-3; D gene ambiguous. V lost 1 base, J lost 4 bases, and 6 bases lay in between. The CDR3 is 13 amino acids. Per the germline V gene, CDR1 is SGHAT and CDR2 is FQNNGV. CDR3 in DNA: TGTGCCAGCAGCTTAGTTGATGCAGATACGCAGTATTTT. Its protein product is CASSLVDADTQYF.

The gene calls are TRBV27 and TRBJ1-6; 7 nucleotides align to TRBD1. The CDR3 length is 15 residues. V shed 6 bases, J shed 13 bases, and the junction held 15 bases outside the gene matches. Germline V gene data show CDR1 as MNHEY and CDR2 as SMNVEV (reference sequence). The CDR3 nucleotides are TGTGCCAGCAGGGGAGGAGGGACTCTCAGGGGGCCCCTCCACTTT. Translating gives CASRGGGTLRGPLHF.

V and J are TRBV23-1 and TRBJ1-5; perhaps TRBD1 as D (5 bases). TRBV23-1 is treated as an ORF (open reading frame) with a function not yet certain. V shed 5 bases and J shed 5 bases, with 16 bases lying between them. The CDR3 has 15 amino acids. CDR3 residues: CASSSPLGRDQPQHF. The CDR3 DNA reads TGCGCCAGCAGTTCCCCATTGGGCAGGGATCAGCCCCAGCATTTT.

The chain uses TRBV2 and TRBJ2-5; D gene ambiguous. Per the germline V gene, CDR1 is SNHLY and CDR2 is FYNNEI. The CDR3 sequence is 12 residues long. V was trimmed by 8 bases and J by 2 bases, leaving 9 bases between them. The CDR3 loop reads CASLGQQETQYF. The CDR3 DNA is TGTGCCAGCTTAGGGCAACAAGAGACCCAGTACTTC.

The rearrangement uses TRBV19 and TRBJ1-2, with 9 bases aligning to TRBD1. Germline trimming cut 7 bases from V and 0 bases from J; bases unmatched to any gene: 12. Germline V lookup: CDR1 LNHDA, CDR2 SQIVND (reference sequence). This CDR3 contains 17 residues. CDR3 DNA sequence: TGTGCCAGTACCGGGGACAGGGCCCACCTCGCTAACTATGGCTACACCTTC. This codes for CASTGDRAHLANYGYTF.

This clone was detected a few times. The rearrangement uses TRBV5-1 and TRBJ2-5; D could derive from TRBD1 or TRBD2 (5 bases each). The CDR3 covers 14 residues. In germline, CDR1 is SGHRS, CDR2 YFSETQ. The V gene lost 4 bases and the J gene lost 2 bases, with 12 bases spanning the gap. CDR3 residues: CASSPGTDQETQYF. The CDR3 DNA reads TGCGCCAGCAGCCCGGGGACGGATCAAGAGACCCAGTACTTC.

This chain joins TRBV13 and TRBJ2-1; a weak D match, TRBD1 (5 bases). The CDR3 length is 12 residues. V lost 8 bases and J lost 5, with 10 bases in between. CDR1 PRHDT and CDR2 FYEKMQ come from the germline V gene (reference sequence). CDR3 bases: TGTGCCAGCCGACAGAACGACAATGAGCAGTTCTTC. Translated, it gives CASRQNDNEQFF.

The J gene is TRBJ2-2, the V gene TRBV2, with TRBD2 identical over 8 bases. Germline assignment: CDR1 SNHLY and CDR2 FYNNEI. CDR3 length: 16 amino acids. V lost 7 bases, J lost 3 bases, and 10 bases stayed unmatched. This CDR3 reads CASMGEAGDHTGELFF. CDR3 sequence (DNA): TGTGCCAGCATGGGGGAAGCGGGGGACCACACCGGGGAGCTGTTTTTT.

The J gene is TRBJ1-2, the V gene TRBV29-1, with TRBD1 matching 11 bases. With 8 bases clipped from V and 8 bases from J, the junction kept 7 bases outside the gene matches. Germline V gene data show CDR1 as SQVTM and CDR2 as ANQGSEA. This CDR3 is 12 amino acids long. CDR3 coding DNA: TGCAGCCCGTATCGGACAGGGGGCGGCTACACCTTC. Translated, it gives CSPYRTGGGYTF.

The sample holds a few counts of this clone. The V and J genes are TRBV29-1 and TRBJ1-2; unclear D gene. The germline gives CDR1 SQVTM, CDR2 ANQGSEA. Trimming took off 3 bases at V and 2 bases at J, with 10 bases between the two ends. The CDR3 sequence is 13 residues long. CDR3 sequence: CSVEHWENYGYTF. CDR3 nucleotide sequence: TGCAGCGTTGAGCACTGGGAGAACTATGGCTACACCTTC.

V is TRBV5-1 and J is TRBJ1-2, with 9 nucleotides matching TRBD1. V lost 4 bases and J lost 3; bases outside the gene matches: 13. The germline gives CDR1 SGHRS, CDR2 YFSETQ. This CDR3 is built from 17 residues. CDR3 sequence reads: CASSETPQGADYYGYTF. The CDR3 DNA reads TGCGCCAGCAGCGAAACACCACAGGGGGCGGACTACTATGGCTACACCTTC. Combining the CDR3 with reference TRBV5-1 and TRBJ1-2 gives the whole variable domain KAGVTQTPRYLIKTRGQQVTLSCSPISGHRSVSWYQQTPGQGLQFLFEYFSETQRNKGNFPGRFSGRQFSNSRSEMNVSTLELGDSALYLCASSETPQGADYYGYTFGSGTRLTVV.